These 23 T cell receptor beta chains were all obtained from the same sample, sequenced in a study of T cells in Graves' hyperthyroidism and ophthalmopathy. RNA transcripts served as the template for amplifying TCR beta CDR3 regions. Researchers ran a first-round RT-PCR on the TCR CDR3 using the HTBI primer set. TCRdb called the multiplex PCR reads again in MiXCR, with one record for every CDR3 protein. The repertoire includes 500,000 to 600,000 distinct CDR3 sequences, about 43% of them detected once, and 19% sits in the top ten. Material for sequencing was peripheral blood or thyroid tissue (not recorded which). Receptors originate from an adult woman with Graves' disease, either hyperthyroidism or ophthalmopathy (not recorded which).

This rearrangement joins TRBV20-1 to TRBJ2-7; TRBD2 matches 8 bases. V lost 6 bases, J lost 3 bases, and 10 bases stayed unmatched. Germline CDR1 and CDR2: DFQATT and SNEGSKA (reference sequence). The CDR3 spans 14 residues. The CDR3 here is CSAGLSGRNYEQYF. The CDR3 DNA reads as TGCAGTGCAGGGTTGAGCGGGAGAAACTACGAGCAGTACTTC.

This clonotype was counted at least ten times. V and J are TRBV12-3 or TRBV12-4 and TRBJ1-2; 12 bases agree with TRBD1. With 5 bases clipped from V and 3 bases from J, the junction kept 4 bases outside the gene matches. The CDR3 sequence is 15 residues long. The DNA for the CDR3 is TGTGCCAGCAGTCGGGACAGGGGGCGCGACTATGGCTACACCTTC. Amino acids: CASSRDRGRDYGYTF.

The count of this clonotype is one. J is TRBJ1-1 and V is TRBV7-3, with 8 bases identical to TRBD1. The trim removed 3 bases at V and 2 bases at J, leaving 11 bases unmatched. The CDR3 totals 17 residues. Germline V gene data show CDR1 as SGHTA and CDR2 as FQGTGA. In DNA form, the CDR3 reads TGTGCCAGCAGCTTCTGGGAATACGGACAGGGAAACACTGAAGCTTTCTTT. Encoded protein: CASSFWEYGQGNTEAFF.

This clonotype was detected many times. The chain combines TRBV11-2 with TRBJ1-1; D might be TRBD1 (6 bases). The germline gives CDR1 SGHAT, CDR2 FQNNGV. The V gene lost 2 bases and the J gene lost 8 bases, with 18 bases spanning the gap. There are 15 residues in the CDR3. The CDR3 spells CASSLSGGAGAEAFF. The CDR3 region has the DNA TGTGCCAGCAGCTTATCTGGGGGGGCTGGGGCCGAAGCTTTCTTT.

The table lists this clonotype with many counts. V and J are TRBV7-9 and TRBJ2-7; D is unresolved. The CDR3 spans 13 residues. Germline V gene sequence: CDR1 SEHNR, CDR2 FQNEAQ (reference sequence). Trimming pared 5 bases from V and 9 bases from J, leaving 17 bases between. CDR3 bases: TGTGCCAGCAGCACCTCCCCCCACCGGGCGCAGTACTTC. Encoded protein: CASSTSPHRAQYF.

The chain uses TRBV14 and TRBJ1-5; D unclear. V shed 0 bases and J shed 5 bases, with 5 bases lying between them. The germline V gene has CDR1 SGHDN and CDR2 FVKESK. The CDR3 spans 13 residues. CDR3 in DNA: TGTGCCAGCAGCCAAGACGCCGATCAGCCCCAGCATTTT. The encoded protein is CASSQDADQPQHF. Full variable domain (outside the CDR3, taken from reference TRBV14 and TRBJ1-5): EAGVTQFPSHSVIEKGQTVTLRCDPISGHDNLYWYRRVMGKEIKFLLHFVKESKQDESGMPNNRFLAERTGGTYSTLKVQPAELEDSGVYFCASSQDADQPQHFGDGTRLSIL.

The rearrangement uses TRBV5-1 and TRBJ2-5, with no clear D. CDR1 and CDR2 from the germline V gene are SGHRS and YFSETQ. CDR3 length: 13 residues. V was cut by 4 bases and J by 5 bases, with 12 bases left in between. This chain's CDR3 is CASSRWGWETQYF. CDR3 in DNA: TGCGCCAGCAGCCGCTGGGGTTGGGAGACCCAGTACTTC. Complete variable domain (other parts from reference TRBV5-1 and TRBJ2-5): KAGVTQTPRYLIKTRGQQVTLSCSPISGHRSVSWYQQTPGQGLQFLFEYFSETQRNKGNFPGRFSGRQFSNSRSEMNVSTLELGDSALYLCASSRWGWETQYFGPGTRLLVL.

This clonotype was seen many times. The chain carries TRBV9 and TRBJ2-5; D is perhaps TRBD1 (7 bases). The CDR3 contains 18 residues. V lost 7 bases and J 2 bases, leaving 27 bases between the germline ends. Germline CDR1 and CDR2: SGDLS and YYNGEE. DNA of the CDR3: TGTGCCAGCTCCACATCAGGGGGGATACTTCCTACTCAAGAGACCCAGTACTTC. This encodes CASSTSGGILPTQETQYF.

The J gene is TRBJ1-2, the V gene TRBV25-1, with D uncertain. The CDR3 covers 15 residues. V dropped 0 bases and J dropped 3 bases, with 11 bases sitting between them. Germline V gene sequence: CDR1 MGHDK, CDR2 SYGVNS. The CDR3 DNA reads TGTGCCAGCAGTGAATATTTAGGGAGCTACTATGGCTACACCTTC. Encoded protein: CASSEYLGSYYGYTF.

This chain uses TRBV10-3 with TRBJ2-7, with D tentatively TRBD2 (7 bases). Germline values: CDR1 ENHRY, CDR2 SYGVKD. Deletions cut 3 bases from V and 0 bases from J, with 21 bases between. The CDR3 is made up of 18 amino acids. The CDR3 loop reads CAISDRTRGAMYSYEQYF. The CDR3 bases are TGTGCCATCAGTGACAGGACCCGGGGGGCTATGTACTCCTACGAGCAGTACTTC.

This chain uses TRBV28 with TRBJ2-7; tentative D call: TRBD2 (6 bases). Trimming pared 7 bases from V and 4 bases from J, leaving 20 bases between. Germline CDR1 MDHEN, CDR2 SYDVKM. The CDR3 is made up of 15 amino acids. The CDR3 DNA follows: TGTGCCAGCATCCCCTCCGGGGGACTTTCTTACGAGCAGTACTTC. This translates into CASIPSGGLSYEQYF.

This clonotype was detected a few times. The chain employs TRBV3-1 and TRBJ2-2, with 12 bases aligning to TRBD2. This CDR3 region has 15 residues. V lost 2 bases and J lost 6; bases outside the gene matches: 1. Germline CDR1 and CDR2: LGHDT and YNNKEL (reference sequence). DNA of the CDR3: TGTGCCAGCAGCCAATGGACTAGCGGGGCCGGGGAGCTGTTTTTT. It specifies CASSQWTSGAGELFF. Full variable domain (outside the CDR3, taken from reference TRBV3-1 and TRBJ2-2): DTAVSQTPKYLVTQMGNDKSIKCEQNLGHDTMYWYKQDSKKFLKIMFSYNNKELIINETVPNRFSPKSPDKAHLNLHINSLELGDSAVYFCASSQWTSGAGELFFGEGSRLTVL.

CDR3 coding DNA: TGCGCCAGCAGCTGGGGACTAGCGATTCGGGACGAGCAGTACTTC. Encoded protein: CASSWGLAIRDEQYF. The chain links TRBV4-1 to TRBJ2-7; the match to TRBD2 covers 10 bases. Looked up from germline, CDR1 is MGHRA and CDR2 is YSYEKL. There are 15 residues in the CDR3. J lost 5 bases, V lost 5 bases, and 9 bases had no gene match.

The sample holds many counts of this clonotype. J is TRBJ1-2 and V is TRBV7-9; D not resolved. Germline lookup yields CDR1 SEHNR and CDR2 FQNEAQ (reference sequence). The ends were cut back, 5 bases at V and 4 bases at J, with 5 bases in the middle. CDR3 length equals 11 residues. The CDR3 DNA reads as TGTGCCAGCAGCCCGAGCTATGGCTACACCTTC. Its translation is CASSPSYGYTF.

The genes are TRBV2 and TRBJ2-5, with D unresolved. This CDR3 is built from 14 residues. Germline loops: CDR1 SNHLY, CDR2 FYNNEI. V was trimmed by 6 bases and J by 5 bases, leaving 16 bases between them. The CDR3 reads CASSIGLAWETQYF. Written as DNA, the CDR3 is TGTGCCAGCAGCATAGGATTAGCTTGGGAGACCCAGTACTTC.

The rearrangement links TRBV9 to TRBJ1-1, with D uncertain. V was trimmed by 7 bases and J by 4 bases, leaving 11 bases between them. The CDR3 consists of 12 residues. The V gene's germline CDR1 is SGDLS and CDR2 YYNGEE. CDR3: CASSVPGTEAFF. The DNA for the CDR3 is TGTGCCAGCTCAGTCCCGGGCACTGAAGCTTTCTTT. The whole variable domain, remainder taken from reference TRBV9 and TRBJ1-1, is DSGVTQTPKHLITATGQRVTLRCSPRSGDLSVYWYQQSLDQGLQFLIQYYNGEERAKGNILERFSAQQFPDLHSELNLSSLELGDSALYFCASSVPGTEAFFGQGTRLTVV.

The sample holds many counts of this clonotype. V is TRBV5-1 and J is TRBJ1-1, with no clear D. The CDR3 covers 14 residues. V was trimmed by 4 bases and J by 1 base, leaving 11 bases between them. Germline V gives CDR1 SGHRS, CDR2 YFSETQ. The CDR3 here is CASSGRPGNTEAFF. CDR3 in DNA: TGCGCCAGCAGCGGACGGCCCGGGAACACTGAAGCTTTCTTT. Filled out from reference TRBV5-1 and TRBJ1-1, the complete variable domain reads KAGVTQTPRYLIKTRGQQVTLSCSPISGHRSVSWYQQTPGQGLQFLFEYFSETQRNKGNFPGRFSGRQFSNSRSEMNVSTLELGDSALYLCASSGRPGNTEAFFGQGTRLTVV.

The V gene is TRBV7-2, the J gene TRBJ1-3, with a tentative D call TRBD1 (6 bases). Trimming removed 5 bases from V and 7 bases from J, with 18 bases in between. This CDR3 has 15 residues. Per germline, CDR1 SGHTA and CDR2 FQGNSA. The CDR3 region is CASSPNRAPLNTIYF. The CDR3 DNA follows: TGTGCCAGCAGCCCGAACAGGGCCCCCCTGAACACCATATATTTT.

The CDR3 sequence is CASSSARGRSREQYF. The CDR3 bases are TGTGCCAGCAGCTCCGCCCGGGGCAGATCACGCGAGCAGTACTTC. The chain joins TRBV11-2 to TRBJ2-7, with D possibly being TRBD1 or TRBD2 (5 bases each). The CDR3 totals 15 residues. V was trimmed by 4 bases and J by 6 bases, leaving 19 bases between them. Germline V gene sequence: CDR1 SGHAT, CDR2 FQNNGV.

The CDR3: CSAGTRTARMANYGYTF. The CDR3 region has the DNA TGCAGTGCTGGGACTCGGACAGCCCGGATGGCTAACTATGGCTACACCTTC. The genes are TRBV20-1 and TRBJ1-2; TRBD1 is a possible D gene (6 bases). V dropped 5 bases and J dropped 0 bases, with 22 bases sitting between them. Germline loops: CDR1 DFQATT, CDR2 SNEGSKA (reference sequence). The CDR3 is made up of 17 amino acids.

The chain has TRBV9 and TRBJ2-5, with 9 bases that match TRBD1. With V trimmed by 4 bases and J by 3 bases, 7 bases remained unmatched. This CDR3 contains 15 residues. The germline V gene encodes CDR1 SGDLS and CDR2 YYNGEE. The CDR3 loop is CASSPGTGSEETQYF. In nucleotides, the CDR3 is TGTGCCAGCAGCCCCGGGACAGGGAGCGAAGAGACCCAGTACTTC.

CDR3 DNA: TGTGCCAGCAGCTTGCAGGGTGTTGCGAATCAGCCCCAGCATTTT. It translates to CASSLQGVANQPQHF. The chain couples TRBV5-4 to TRBJ1-5, with D perhaps matching TRBD1 (5 bases). Germline V gene data show CDR1 as SGHNT and CDR2 as YYREEE (reference sequence). The CDR3 is made up of 15 amino acids. V was clipped by 1 base and J by 4 bases, with 12 bases between them.

This clonotype was seen ten or more times. The chain has TRBV4-1 and TRBJ2-5; D might be TRBD1 (5 bases). In germline, CDR1 is MGHRA, CDR2 YSYEKL. This CDR3 contains 13 residues. V shed 1 base and J shed 5 bases, with 8 bases lying between them. CDR3 sequence reads: CASSQGRVETQYF. CDR3 bases: TGCGCCAGCAGCCAAGGCAGGGTTGAGACCCAGTACTTC.